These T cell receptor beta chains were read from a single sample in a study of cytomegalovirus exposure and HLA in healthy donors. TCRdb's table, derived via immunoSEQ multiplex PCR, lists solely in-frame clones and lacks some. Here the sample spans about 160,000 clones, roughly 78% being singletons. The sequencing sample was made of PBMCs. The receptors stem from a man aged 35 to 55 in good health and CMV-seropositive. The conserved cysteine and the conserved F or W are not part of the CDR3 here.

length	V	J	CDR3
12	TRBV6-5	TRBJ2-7	ASSTTGGGYEQY
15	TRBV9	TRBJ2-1	ASSVVASGGAGGEQF
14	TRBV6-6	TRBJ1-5	ASKDGREGVGQPQH
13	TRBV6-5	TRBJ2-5	ASSPRGGETPRKY
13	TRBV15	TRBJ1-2	ATSRDTQGSYGYT
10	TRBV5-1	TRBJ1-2	ASYDSLGGYT
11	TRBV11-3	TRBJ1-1	ASSKGVNTEAF
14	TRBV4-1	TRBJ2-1	ASSQGLAGGVNEQF
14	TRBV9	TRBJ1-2	ASSVGDSHRNYGYT
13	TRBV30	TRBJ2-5	AWTRTGGSRETQY
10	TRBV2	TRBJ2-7	ASYDRFYEQY
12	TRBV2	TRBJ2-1	ASTGDRVSGEQF
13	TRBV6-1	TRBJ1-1	ASSEWGPGNTEAF
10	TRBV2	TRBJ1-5	ATANSNQPQH
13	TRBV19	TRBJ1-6	ASSPMGGGRSPLH
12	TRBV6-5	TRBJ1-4	ASSYGEGDEKLF
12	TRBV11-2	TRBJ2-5	ASSLVGGQETQY
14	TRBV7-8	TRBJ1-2	ASSPGAVGQTYGYT
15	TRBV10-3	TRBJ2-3	AISERGWGSSTDTQY
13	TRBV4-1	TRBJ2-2	ASSPSGAGTGELF
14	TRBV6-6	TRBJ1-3	ASSYLSGGVGNTIY
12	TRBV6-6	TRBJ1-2	ASILQGTGYGYT
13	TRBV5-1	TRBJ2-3	ASSLRGVKGDTQY
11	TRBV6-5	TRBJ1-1	ASRQGWETEAF
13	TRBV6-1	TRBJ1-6	ASGPQGPTNSPLH
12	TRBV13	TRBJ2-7	ASSLGAGKDEQY
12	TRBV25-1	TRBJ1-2	ASTGTGINYGYT
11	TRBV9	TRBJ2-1	ASSGQGVDEQF
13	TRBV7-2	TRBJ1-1	ASSLVGTTNTEAF